These 24 T cell receptor beta chains share one sample of origin, sequenced in a study of lymphopenia after photon versus proton radiotherapy. TCRdb keeps only in-frame clones here, not all; method: immunoSEQ multiplex PCR. The table lists 30,000 to 40,000 clones, approximately 84% of them singletons, with 14% in the top ten. This sample comprised peripheral blood, obtained from a patient treated with proton-based radiotherapy. These receptors were obtained from a woman between 65 and 79 years old with pancreatic cancer.

The CDR3 protein is CASSLEGRGGYTF. Here the CDR3 DNA reads TGTGCCAGCAGCTTGGAGGGAAGAGGCGGCTACACCTTC. The V and J genes are TRBV5-5 and TRBJ1-2; D is unresolved. V shed 0 bases and J shed 8 bases, with 11 bases lying between them. This CDR3 is built from 13 residues. Germline V gene data show CDR1 as SGHKS and CDR2 as YYEKEE (reference sequence).

The chain links TRBV19 to TRBJ2-7; no reliable D call. The CDR3 sequence is 13 residues long. Looked up from germline, CDR1 is LNHDA and CDR2 is SQIVND (reference sequence). Trimming pared 6 bases from V and 5 bases from J, leaving 14 bases between. CDR3 region: CASRGPSLHEQYF. The CDR3, as DNA: TGTGCCAGTAGAGGACCCTCCCTCCACGAGCAGTACTTC.

In this sample, this clone turned up a few times. Other DNA sequences in this specimen translate into the identical CDR3. The CDR3 nucleotides read TGTGCCAGCAGTTTAGGACAGGGTGGCAATCAGCCCCAGCATTTT. Translating it yields CASSLGQGGNQPQHF. The chain is built from TRBV28 and TRBJ1-5; 8 bases align to TRBD1. Losses at the gene ends were 2 bases for V and 2 bases for J; bases not matched to a gene: 2. Germline V CDR1 and CDR2: MDHEN, SYDVKM. The CDR3 is 15 residues long.

V gene TRBV30 combines with J gene TRBJ1-6; TRBD1 aligns across 7 bases. J was trimmed by 8 bases and V by 2 bases; bases with no gene match: 3. The CDR3 covers 13 residues. Germline V gene sequence: CDR1 GTSNPN, CDR2 SVGIG (reference sequence). CDR3 amino acids: CAWSPGGDSPLHF. CDR3 bases: TGTGCCTGGAGTCCAGGGGGGGATTCACCCCTCCACTTT. The whole variable domain, filled in from reference TRBV30 and TRBJ1-6, reads SQTIHQWPATLVQPVGSPLSLECTVEGTSNPNLYWYRQAAGRGLQLLFYSVGIGQISSEVPQNLSASRPQDRQFILSSKKLLLSDSGFYLCAWSPGGDSPLHFGNGTRLTVT.

In this sample, this clone turned up a few times. CDR3 sequence: CASRELTMSYTF. CDR3 coding DNA: TGTGCCAGCAGGGAGTTAACTATGAGCTACACCTTC. This chain connects TRBV28 to TRBJ1-2; D is uncertain. The CDR3 has 12 residues. V dropped 6 bases and J dropped 9 bases, with 14 bases sitting between them. In germline, CDR1 is MDHEN, CDR2 SYDVKM.

The J gene is TRBJ2-3, the V gene TRBV19, with a weak D call TRBD1 (5 bases). The germline CDR1 and CDR2 sequences are LNHDA and SQIVND (reference sequence). CDR3 length: 15 residues. Trimming took off 2 bases at V and 3 bases at J, with 12 bases between the two ends. The CDR3: CASSISPGLTDTQYF. As DNA, the CDR3 is TGTGCCAGTAGTATATCTCCAGGGTTAACAGATACGCAGTATTTT.

J is TRBJ1-1 and V is TRBV6-5, with D uncertain. The germline V gene has CDR1 MNHEY and CDR2 SVGAGI. The V gene lost 7 bases and the J gene lost 2 bases, with 8 bases spanning the gap. The CDR3 sequence is 12 residues long. The CDR3 region has the DNA TGTGCCAGCATTGGAGGAAACACTGAAGCTTTCTTT. This sequence encodes CASIGGNTEAFF.

This rearrangement joins TRBV7-9 to TRBJ1-1; 7 bases are shared with TRBD1. CDR1 is SEHNR, CDR2 FQNEAQ, per germline (reference sequence). The junction had 1 base not matched to a gene; V was cut back by 3 bases and J by 3 bases. The CDR3 is made up of 13 amino acids. In nucleotides, the CDR3 is TGTGCCAGCAGCTTTACAGGGGACACTGAAGCTTTCTTT. As protein: CASSFTGDTEAFF.

This chain joins TRBV7-2 and TRBJ2-3; the D is unclear. This CDR3 is built from 12 residues. Germline V gives CDR1 SGHTA, CDR2 FQGNSA. The germline V and J ends were trimmed by 4 bases and 6 bases, with 8 bases remaining between them. The CDR3 sequence is CASSSPSDTQYF. The CDR3 DNA sequence: TGTGCCAGCAGCTCCCCATCCGATACGCAGTATTTT.

The chain links TRBV28 to TRBJ1-4; D is unclear. Germline V gene lookup returns CDR1 MDHEN and CDR2 SYDVKM. V was shortened by 2 bases and J by 10 bases, with 8 bases between the two germline ends. The CDR3 consists of 12 residues. CDR3 region: CASSLGSVKLFF. CDR3 in DNA: TGTGCCAGCAGTTTAGGTTCAGTAAAACTGTTTTTT.

The chain combines TRBV9 with TRBJ1-1; tentative D call: TRBD1 (6 bases). This CDR3 region has 12 residues. Germline CDR1 reads SGDLS; CDR2 reads YYNGEE. V shed 3 bases and J shed 11 bases, with 14 bases lying between them. In nucleotides, the CDR3 is TGTGCCAGCAGCGCAGAACAGGGTGCGGCTTTCTTT. Its protein is CASSAEQGAAFF.

V usage is TRBV9 and J usage is TRBJ2-3; no clear D gene. V dropped 4 bases and J dropped 8 bases, with 17 bases sitting between them. The CDR3 extends over 14 amino acids. Germline CDR1 SGDLS, CDR2 YYNGEE. The CDR3 protein is CASSPRLELGTQYF. For the CDR3, the DNA is TGTGCCAGCAGCCCCCGGCTTGAGTTAGGTACGCAGTATTTT.

This clone has only one observation. CDR3 residues: CALGGTGSSYEQYF. The CDR3 DNA sequence: TGTGCCCTGGGGGGGACTGGGAGCTCCTACGAGCAGTACTTC. This rearrangement joins TRBV30 to TRBJ2-7; 7 bases are shared with TRBD2. Germline loops: CDR1 GTSNPN, CDR2 SVGIG (reference sequence). The junction had 10 bases not matched to a gene; V was cut back by 8 bases and J by 0 bases. This CDR3 comprises 14 residues.

Regarding this clone: Mismatch with germline at one junction end may stem from a read error. The gene calls are TRBV7-7 and TRBJ2-1; D remains ambiguous. The CDR3 is 13 amino acids. From germline, CDR1 is SSHAT and CDR2 FNYEAQ (reference sequence). The CDR3 nucleotides are TGTGCTAGCAGCTTTGACAACTACAATGAGCAGTTCTTC. Amino acids: CASSFDNYNEQFF.

The rearrangement uses TRBV7-1 and TRBJ2-7; tentative D call: TRBD1 (6 bases). TRBV7-1 is labeled an ORF, and its function is uncertain. Between the trimmed V and J ends, which lost 4 bases and 6 bases, there was a span of 10 bases. The CDR3 consists of 12 residues. CDR3 sequence: CASSLGAPEQYF. CDR3 nucleotide sequence: TGTGCCAGCAGCTTGGGGGCGCCCGAGCAGTACTTC.

V usage is TRBV9 and J usage is TRBJ2-1; D is undetermined. Germline values: CDR1 SGDLS, CDR2 YYNGEE. This CDR3 comprises 13 residues. V dropped 3 bases and J dropped 5 bases, with 9 bases sitting between them. As DNA, the CDR3 is TGTGCCAGCAGCGCCCCACGGCACAATGAGCAGTTCTTC. This gives the protein CASSAPRHNEQFF.

V gene TRBV6-5 combines with J gene TRBJ1-2; no clear D. The CDR3 totals 12 residues. CDR1 and CDR2 (germline): MNHEY, SVGAGI. V was pared by 9 bases and J by 2 bases, with 10 bases between. The CDR3: CASSQENYGYTF. The CDR3 nucleotides read TGTGCCAGTAGCCAAGAAAACTATGGCTACACCTTC.

The chain couples TRBV4-3 to TRBJ2-1; no firm D call. V lost 1 base, J lost 1 base, and 17 bases lay in between. This CDR3 spans 18 amino acids. Germline V gene lookup returns CDR1 LGHNA and CDR2 YSLEER. As DNA, the CDR3 is TGCGCCAGCAGCCAAGGGGTGGTGGCAACGGTATCCTACAATGAGCAGTTCTTC. Its translation is CASSQGVVATVSYNEQFF.

This clone was found once. The genes are TRBV19 and TRBJ2-1, with 12 bases aligning to TRBD2. The CDR3 length is 18 residues. V lost 10 bases and J lost 0; bases outside the gene matches: 13. Looked up from germline, CDR1 is LNHDA and CDR2 is SQIVND (reference sequence). CDR3 loop: CATTRGLAGSSSYNEQFF. In DNA form, the CDR3 reads TGTGCCACTACTAGGGGACTAGCGGGTTCCAGCTCCTACAATGAGCAGTTCTTC.

This chain uses TRBV19 with TRBJ1-2, with 8 positions matching TRBD1. V was pared by 10 bases and J by 6 bases, with 13 bases of the junction left unmatched. The V gene's germline CDR1 is LNHDA and CDR2 SQIVND (reference sequence). The CDR3 covers 14 residues. The CDR3 DNA reads TGTGCCACCCCGAATCGACAGGGGACGAATGGCTACACCTTC. It yields the protein CATPNRQGTNGYTF.

This chain joins TRBV12-5 and TRBJ1-1; D is unclear. Looked up from germline, CDR1 is LGHNT and CDR2 is FRNRAP. The CDR3 covers 16 residues. V was shortened by 6 bases and J by 3 bases, with 20 bases between the two germline ends. The CDR3 DNA follows: TGTGCTAGTGGCCGCGAGAAGGGTGCGGTCGACACTGAAGCTTTCTTT. As protein: CASGREKGAVDTEAFF.

The chain uses TRBV2 and TRBJ1-1; D ambiguous. Germline-derived CDR1 and CDR2 are SNHLY and FYNNEI. V lost 8 bases and J 1 base, leaving 5 bases between the germline ends. The CDR3 totals 11 residues. CDR3 amino acids: CASDRNTEAFF. The CDR3 DNA sequence: TGTGCCAGCGACCGGAACACTGAAGCTTTCTTT.

The table lists this clone with a few counts. This chain joins TRBV28 and TRBJ1-1; D is unclear. Germline CDR1 MDHEN, CDR2 SYDVKM. V gave up 7 bases and J gave up 1 base, with 7 bases separating them. The CDR3 runs 12 residues. The CDR3 DNA is TGTGCCAGCACCCACCAGAACACTGAAGCTTTCTTT. Its protein product is CASTHQNTEAFF. Together with reference TRBV28 and TRBJ1-1, the CDR3 gives the full variable domain: DVKVTQSSRYLVKRTGEKVFLECVQDMDHENMFWYRQDPGLGLRLIYFSYDVKMKEKGDIPEGYSVSREKKERFSLILESASTNQTSMYLCASTHQNTEAFFGQGTRLTVV.

This clone was observed a single time. The rearrangement joins TRBV20-1 to TRBJ2-7, with D unclear. V lost 1 base, J lost 0 bases, and 1 base lay in between. This CDR3 comprises 11 residues. Germline-derived CDR1 and CDR2 are DFQATT and SNEGSKA (reference sequence). This CDR3 is CSARVSYEQYF. The CDR3 DNA is TGCAGTGCTAGAGTCTCCTACGAGCAGTACTTC.